These 10 T cell receptor beta chains were sequenced from one sample in a study of T-cell memory formation after mild COVID-19. TCRdb processed the 5' RACE reads anew with MiXCR; each CDR3 protein has one entry. This sample has roughly 310,000 distinct CDR3 sequences, with about 16% found just once. Specimen: PBMCs or a T cell subset sorted from them (not recorded which). These receptor sequences come from a man between 18 and 29 years old who had mild COVID-19 (a few samples of this study predate the infection). Cell type and time point are not known.

The V gene is TRBV2, the J gene TRBJ2-3, with D possibly TRBD2 on 5 matching bases. CDR1 SNHLY and CDR2 FYNNEI come from the germline V gene. The CDR3 is 15 amino acids. With 8 bases removed from V and 1 base from J, the gap between germline ends came to 16 bases. In nucleotides, the CDR3 is TGTGCCAGCCCCCAGGAGGAAAAGGGCACAGATACGCAGTATTTT. Encoded protein: CASPQEEKGTDTQYF.

A few counts support this clonotype. The chain couples TRBV4-2 to TRBJ2-5; 7 nucleotides match TRBD2. In germline, CDR1 is LGHNA, CDR2 YNFKEQ. The ends lost 0 bases at V and 4 bases at J; junction bases unmatched: 8. This CDR3 comprises 16 residues. For the CDR3, the DNA is TGTGCCAGCAGCCAAGATCCAGCCACGGGGGGAGAGACCCAGTACTTC. This gives the protein CASSQDPATGGETQYF.

This chain joins TRBV3-1 and TRBJ1-5, with D tentatively TRBD1 (5 bases). CDR3 length: 15 residues. Germline V lookup: CDR1 LGHDT, CDR2 YNNKEL (reference sequence). V was cut by 3 bases and J by 7 bases, with 16 bases left in between. Written as DNA, the CDR3 is TGTGCCAGCAGCCATTCAATCCAGGGCGGGCAGCCCCAGCATTTT. Translated, it gives CASSHSIQGGQPQHF.

The genes are TRBV9 and TRBJ2-3, with 9 nucleotides matching TRBD1. V gave up 0 bases and J gave up 2 bases; unmatched junction bases: 7. Per the germline V gene, CDR1 is SGDLS and CDR2 is YYNGEE. The CDR3 spans 17 residues. In nucleotides, the CDR3 is TGTGCCAGCAGCGTAGCTGTGTGGGACAGGGACACAGATACGCAGTATTTT. Translating it yields CASSVAVWDRDTDTQYF.

Only a few counts were recorded for this clonotype. The chain combines TRBV6-5 with TRBJ1-6; 8 bases match TRBD1. Trimming took 4 bases from V and 9 from J; bases not matched to a gene: 5. The CDR3 consists of 14 residues. Germline V gene data show CDR1 as MNHEY and CDR2 as SVGAGI. The CDR3 region is CASSSDRGSSPLHF. DNA for the CDR3: TGTGCCAGCAGTTCTGACAGGGGCAGTTCACCCCTCCACTTT.

The J gene is TRBJ2-2, the V gene TRBV2, with a possible D match to TRBD1 (6 bases). Germline CDR1 SNHLY, CDR2 FYNNEI. CDR3 size: 13 residues. V lost 10 bases, J lost 3 bases, and 12 bases lay in between. CDR3 loop: CATRGQYTGELFF. CDR3 nucleotide sequence: TGTGCCACAAGGGGACAATACACCGGGGAGCTGTTTTTT.

This chain connects TRBV6-6 to TRBJ2-3; TRBD2 agrees at 8 bases. Germline V gene lookup returns CDR1 MNHNY and CDR2 SVGAGI (reference sequence). V lost 8 bases to trimming and J lost 1 base; unmatched junction nucleotides: 8. CDR3 length equals 15 residues. CDR3 nucleotides: TGTGCCAGCTATCTTGCGGGGGGCGGCACAGATACGCAGTATTTT. Translating gives CASYLAGGGTDTQYF.

This clonotype was seen a few times. The V and J genes are TRBV5-1 and TRBJ2-5; possible D gene TRBD2, 5 bases. Trimming took 3 bases from V and 2 from J, leaving 11 bases between them. The CDR3 is 14 amino acids. Germline CDR1 reads SGHRS; CDR2 reads YFSETQ. CDR3 bases: TGCGCCAGCAGCTGGGCAGGAGGTCAAGAGACCCAGTACTTC. It specifies CASSWAGGQETQYF.

There are a few counts of this clonotype. The rearrangement uses TRBV20-1 and TRBJ2-5; D not resolved. The germline CDR1 and CDR2 sequences are DFQATT and SNEGSKA (reference sequence). Trimming removed 6 bases from V and 0 bases from J, with 5 bases in between. The CDR3 loop spans 11 amino acids. CDR3 sequence (DNA): TGCAGTGCGCCCGACCAAGAGACCCAGTACTTC. It encodes CSAPDQETQYF.

This clonotype was seen ten or more times. The gene calls are TRBV5-1 and TRBJ2-3; D might be TRBD2 (6 bases). Germline V gene data show CDR1 as SGHRS and CDR2 as YFSETQ. CDR3 size: 14 residues. V was trimmed by 2 bases and J by 0 bases, leaving 7 bases between them. CDR3 protein: CASSLLASTDTQYF. The CDR3 DNA reads as TGCGCCAGCAGCTTACTAGCTAGCACAGATACGCAGTATTTT.